The T cell receptor (beta chain) described here comes from a study of T-cell reconstitution after alpha-beta-depleted transplantation in children. The trim removed 4 bases at V and 5 bases at J, leaving 3 bases unmatched. CDR3 length: 13 residues. Germline V lookup: CDR1 SGHRS, CDR2 YFSETQ. This clonotype was counted at least ten times. It was with unique molecular identifiers that the TCRbeta library was prepared. From the PCR reads, TCRdb called clonotypes with MiXCR, one entry per CDR3 protein. The sample lists some 240,000 distinct CDR3 sequences; 9% to 10% were seen once. The sequences come from PBMCs from the stem cell graft donor, collected from the stem cell graft. The chain joins TRBV5-1 to TRBJ2-7; 10 bases are shared with TRBD1. This receptor was taken from a human donor who donated a stem cell graft to a child with SCID. Here the CDR3 reads CASSPGQGNEQYF. CDR3 nucleotides: TGCGCCAGCAGCCCGGGACAGGGGAACGAGCAGTACTTC.